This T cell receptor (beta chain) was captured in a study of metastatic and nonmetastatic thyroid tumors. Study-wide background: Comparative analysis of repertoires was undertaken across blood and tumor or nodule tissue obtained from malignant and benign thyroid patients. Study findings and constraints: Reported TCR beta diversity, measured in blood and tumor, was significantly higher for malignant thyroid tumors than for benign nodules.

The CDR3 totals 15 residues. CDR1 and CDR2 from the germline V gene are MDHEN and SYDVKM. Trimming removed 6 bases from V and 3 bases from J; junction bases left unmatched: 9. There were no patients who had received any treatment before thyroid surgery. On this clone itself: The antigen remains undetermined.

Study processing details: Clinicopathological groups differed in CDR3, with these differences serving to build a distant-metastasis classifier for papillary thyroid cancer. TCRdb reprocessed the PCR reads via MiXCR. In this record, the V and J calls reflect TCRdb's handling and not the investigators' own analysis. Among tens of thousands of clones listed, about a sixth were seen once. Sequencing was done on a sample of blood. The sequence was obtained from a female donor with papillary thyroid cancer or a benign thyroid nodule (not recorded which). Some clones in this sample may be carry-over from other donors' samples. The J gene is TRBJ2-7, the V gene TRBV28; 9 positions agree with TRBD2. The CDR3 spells CASRGTTSGYYEQYF. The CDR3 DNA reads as TGTGCCAGCAGAGGTACGACTAGCGGATACTACGAGCAGTACTTC.